These T cell receptor beta chains were read from a single sample in a study of CD8 T cells in ankylosing spondylitis. TCRdb re-called the 5' RACE reads with MiXCR, one entry per CDR3 protein. This sample yields about 540,000 distinct CDR3 sequences, of which roughly 13% are seen a single time; around 7% belongs to the top ten. Sequenced: blood, either unsorted or a sorted T cell fraction (not recorded which). Receptors originate from a male donor with ankylosing spondylitis. CDR3s include the opening cysteine and the closing phenylalanine or tryptophan. D genes are given only for firm matches. Not every row has a clone size; where given, it reads once, few, many or a size class.

clone_size: few
v_call: TRBV5-1
j_call: TRBJ1-2
d_call: NA
cdr3_aa: CASRTTIGYTF
cdr3_nt: TGCGCCAGCAGGACTACAATTGGCTACACCTTC

clone_size: NA
v_call: TRBV10-2
j_call: TRBJ2-3
d_call: NA
cdr3_aa: CASSASLVTDTQYF
cdr3_nt: TGCGCCAGCAGTGCTAGTTTGGTCACAGATACGCAGTATTTT

clone_size: NA
v_call: TRBV20-1
j_call: TRBJ2-3
d_call: TRBD2
cdr3_aa: CSAFSGVLTDTQYF
cdr3_nt: TGCAGCGCGTTCAGCGGGGTGCTCACAGATACGCAGTATTTT

clone_size: NA
v_call: TRBV5-1
j_call: TRBJ1-1
d_call: NA
cdr3_aa: CASSSGTPGTEAFF
cdr3_nt: TGCGCCAGCAGCTCCGGGACCCCGGGCACTGAAGCTTTCTTT

clone_size: NA
v_call: TRBV7-9
j_call: TRBJ2-1
d_call: TRBD1
cdr3_aa: CASSVPGQGYNEQFF
cdr3_nt: TGTGCCAGCAGCGTCCCGGGACAGGGCTACAATGAGCAGTTCTTC

clone_size: NA
v_call: TRBV12-3/TRBV12-4
j_call: TRBJ2-7
d_call: NA
cdr3_aa: CASSDAGVFWDEQYF
cdr3_nt: TGTGCCAGCAGCGACGCAGGGGTGTTTTGGGACGAGCAGTACTTC

clone_size: NA
v_call: TRBV2
j_call: TRBJ2-5
d_call: NA
cdr3_aa: CASSEALGVRETQYF
cdr3_nt: TGTGCCAGCAGTGAAGCGCTGGGAGTCCGTGAGACCCAGTACTTC

clone_size: many
v_call: TRBV7-2
j_call: TRBJ2-5
d_call: NA
cdr3_aa: CASSLTGVGETQYF
cdr3_nt: TGTGCCAGCAGCTTAACGGGGGTCGGGGAGACCCAGTACTTC

clone_size: NA
v_call: TRBV5-4
j_call: TRBJ2-1
d_call: TRBD2
cdr3_aa: CASSLIAGSDNEQFF
cdr3_nt: TGTGCCAGCAGCTTAATAGCGGGAAGCGACAATGAGCAGTTCTTC

clone_size: few
v_call: TRBV5-8
j_call: TRBJ2-1
d_call: TRBD2
cdr3_aa: CASTFRGTSGGEQFF
cdr3_nt: TGTGCCAGCACCTTCAGAGGGACTAGCGGGGGAGAGCAGTTCTTC

clone_size: NA
v_call: TRBV20-1
j_call: TRBJ2-5
d_call: NA
cdr3_aa: CSAPTRGETQYF
cdr3_nt: TGCAGTGCTCCGACCCGAGGGGAGACCCAGTACTTC

clone_size: few
v_call: TRBV11-2
j_call: TRBJ2-1
d_call: TRBD2
cdr3_aa: CASSLPNRRTSGGPLDEQFF
cdr3_nt: TGTGCCAGCAGCTTACCAAATAGGAGGACTAGCGGAGGTCCGTTAGATGAGCAGTTCTTC

clone_size: few
v_call: TRBV27
j_call: TRBJ2-5
d_call: NA
cdr3_aa: CASSSRQAIQETQYF
cdr3_nt: TGTGCCAGCAGTTCGCGACAGGCGATACAAGAGACCCAGTACTTC

clone_size: many
v_call: TRBV15
j_call: TRBJ2-1
d_call: TRBD2
cdr3_aa: CATEGGNEQFF
cdr3_nt: TGTGCCACAGAGGGAGGGAATGAGCAGTTCTTC

clone_size: few
v_call: TRBV5-1
j_call: TRBJ2-3
d_call: TRBD1
cdr3_aa: CASSLGSDRGSGDTQYF
cdr3_nt: TGCGCCAGCAGCTTGGGATCGGACAGGGGCTCAGGAGATACGCAGTATTTT

clone_size: few
v_call: TRBV20-1
j_call: TRBJ2-5
d_call: TRBD2
cdr3_aa: CSAQRVSGGPEETQYF
cdr3_nt: TGCAGTGCCCAAAGGGTATCGGGAGGGCCAGAGGAGACCCAGTACTTC

clone_size: NA
v_call: TRBV10-3
j_call: TRBJ2-1
d_call: TRBD2
cdr3_aa: CAISVLRRREGDNEQFF
cdr3_nt: TGTGCCATCAGTGTGCTTCGGAGGCGGGAGGGGGACAATGAGCAGTTCTTC

clone_size: NA
v_call: TRBV4-2
j_call: TRBJ2-7
d_call: NA
cdr3_aa: CASSQEGAGQLTYEQYF
cdr3_nt: TGTGCCAGCAGCCAAGAAGGGGCAGGGCAACTTACCTACGAGCAGTACTTC

clone_size: few
v_call: TRBV20-1
j_call: TRBJ2-7
d_call: TRBD2
cdr3_aa: CSARASGTTLYEQYF
cdr3_nt: TGCAGTGCTAGGGCTTCCGGGACTACTCTCTACGAGCAGTACTTC

clone_size: many
v_call: TRBV20-1
j_call: TRBJ1-4
d_call: NA
cdr3_aa: CSASSGAVNEKLFF
cdr3_nt: TGCAGTGCTTCTTCGGGGGCGGTTAATGAAAAACTGTTTTTT

clone_size: many
v_call: TRBV4-1
j_call: TRBJ2-1
d_call: TRBD2
cdr3_aa: CASSQDKGGLAYNEQFF
cdr3_nt: TGCGCCAGCAGCCAAGATAAGGGCGGACTAGCTTACAATGAGCAGTTCTTC

clone_size: NA
v_call: TRBV30
j_call: TRBJ2-1
d_call: TRBD1
cdr3_aa: CAWSPYRGRTNEQFF
cdr3_nt: TGTGCCTGGAGCCCCTACAGGGGGCGTACCAATGAGCAGTTCTTC